This T cell receptor (beta chain) stems from a study of blood T cell repertoires in COVID-19 (dated by TCRdb to about 2020). Background on the whole study: Samples covering the acute and convalescent phases of COVID-19 were provided by collaborators in the United States, Italy and Spain. The material from the prospective study consisted of cDNA or gDNA derived from T cells, B-cell-depleted T cells, or PBMCs. The dataset comprised deeply sampled blood TCRbeta repertoires from subjects exposed to, actively infected with, or recovered from COVID-19. A freely available public database, intended as a resource for researchers studying the immune response to SARS-CoV-2, is where the repertoires were released. The samples were drawn from the first 160 participants of the ongoing ImmuneRACE study and from about 1,200 subjects provided by 6 global collaborators. Sample metadata almost always included a de-identified subject ID, COVID-19 status, age in years and sex. HLA class I and class II types, where available, came from metadata supplied by the sample provider rather than from assay-based typing.

The germline V gene sets CDR1 to SNHLY and CDR2 to FYNNEI. Spanning cysteine to phenylalanine, the CDR3 consists of 12 amino acids. Kept here is only the CDR3 DNA, which spans 36 bases and is read in frame from base 1. V and J lose 6 bases and 6 bases, and a span of 8 bases separates them. The immunoSEQ Assay, a bias-controlled multiplex PCR, was used to amplify TCRbeta CDR3 regions from genomic DNA. Turning to the authors' computational methods: Nucleated cell counts per sample were estimated from amplification of reference gene primers within the assay. Sequence reads were collapsed and filtered to measure the absolute abundance of every unique TCRbeta CDR3 rearrangement. For each sample, productive Simpson clonality was calculated as the square root of Simpson's diversity index over productive rearrangements. Here the immuneACCESS table is served through TCRdb, limited to in-frame sequences with V and J called. Missing clones are a known gap in these copies; in checked studies unresolved V genes cover under half, and the rest lacks a known reason. The DNA gave D and trimming, while V, J and clone size come from that table. The sample has around 260,000 clones on record, 80% to 90% of them singletons. Of the sample, roughly 4% is held by the ten largest clones.

Concerning this clone itself: Its antigen is not yet known. Base qualities are not recorded, but no much larger clone differs from it by a single base.

The paper as a whole reports these results and caveats: Clinical and demographic metadata were provided uncurated, with the amount varying by source and participant.

Participants in the prospective study were enrolled through a virtual design, were aged roughly 18 to 95 years, and lived in some 24 United States geographic areas. In the prospective study, cohorts were assigned on the basis of participant-reported clinical history obtained from a screening survey and a study questionnaire. Recovered participants in ImmuneRACE Cohort 3 were defined by two consecutive negative NP/OP PCR tests, clearance by a healthcare professional, or resolution of symptoms. In the prospective study, mobile phlebotomists collected whole blood, serum and a nasopharyngeal or oropharyngeal swab from each participant. Participants in the prospective study had the option to provide additional blood draws and questionnaires over an approximately two-month period. Blood samples from the prospective study were shipped frozen or at room temperature prior to DNA extraction.

This clonotype originated in a woman in her 30s who had recovered from COVID-19. The chain is encoded by TRBV2 joined to TRBJ2-2, with no D gene named confidently. The specimen sequenced was PBMCs or T cells enriched from blood (not recorded which). The DNA reads as follows: TGTGCCAGCAGCCCCGGTCCCGGGGAGCTGTTTTTT. Translated, this gives CASSPGPGELFF. This CDR3, with the reference TRBV2 and TRBJ2-2 proteins standing in past its ends, gives the full variable domain EPEVTQTPSHQVTQMGQEVILRCVPISNHLYFYWYRQILGQKVEFLVSFYNNEISEKSEIFDDQFSVERPDGSNFTLKIRSTKLEDSAMYFCASSPGPGELFFGEGSRLTVL.